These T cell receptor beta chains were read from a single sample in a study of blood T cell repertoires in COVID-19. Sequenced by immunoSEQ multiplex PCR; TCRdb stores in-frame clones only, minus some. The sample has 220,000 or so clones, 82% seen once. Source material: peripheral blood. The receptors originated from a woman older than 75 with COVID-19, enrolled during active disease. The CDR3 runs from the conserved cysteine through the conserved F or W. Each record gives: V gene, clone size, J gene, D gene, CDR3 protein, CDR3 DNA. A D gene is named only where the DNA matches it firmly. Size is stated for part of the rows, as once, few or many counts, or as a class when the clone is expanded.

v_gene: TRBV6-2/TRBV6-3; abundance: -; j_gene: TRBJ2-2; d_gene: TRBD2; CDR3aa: CASSYQKAGLAGLTGELFF; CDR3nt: TGTGCCAGCAGTTATCAGAAAGCGGGACTAGCGGGCCTCACCGGGGAGCTGTTTTTT
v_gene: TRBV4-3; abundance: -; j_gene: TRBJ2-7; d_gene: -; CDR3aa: CASSQEPYGTASSYEQYF; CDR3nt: TGCGCCAGCAGCCAAGAACCTTATGGGACTGCGAGCTCCTACGAGCAGTACTTC
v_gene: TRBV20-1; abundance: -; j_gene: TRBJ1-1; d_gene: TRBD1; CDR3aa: CSARATGDTFF; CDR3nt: TGCAGTGCTAGAGCGACAGGGGACACTTTCTTT
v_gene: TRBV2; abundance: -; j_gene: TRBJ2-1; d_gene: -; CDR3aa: CASSEAYEQFF; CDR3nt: TGTGCCAGCAGTGAGGCTTATGAGCAGTTCTTC
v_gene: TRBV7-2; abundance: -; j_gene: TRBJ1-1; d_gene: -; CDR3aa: CASSLVQGGTEAFF; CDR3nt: TGTGCCAGCAGCTTAGTACAGGGCGGGACTGAAGCTTTCTTT
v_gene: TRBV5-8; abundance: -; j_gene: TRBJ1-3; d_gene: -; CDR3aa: CASSPRQDLSGNTIYF; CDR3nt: TGTGCCAGCAGCCCCCGACAGGACCTCTCTGGAAACACCATATATTTT
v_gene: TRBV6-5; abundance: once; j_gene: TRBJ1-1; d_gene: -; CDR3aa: CASSPGRGNTEAFF; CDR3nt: TGTGCCAGCAGTCCAGGACGGGGAAACACTGAAGCTTTCTTT
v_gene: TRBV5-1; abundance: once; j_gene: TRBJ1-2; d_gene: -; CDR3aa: CASSLGWAGTYGYTF; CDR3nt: TGCGCCAGCAGCTTGGGTTGGGCGGGCACCTATGGCTACACCTTC
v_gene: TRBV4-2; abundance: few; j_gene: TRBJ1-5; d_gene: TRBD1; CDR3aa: CASSQAGGQGDQPQHF; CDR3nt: TGTGCCAGCAGCCAAGCAGGGGGACAGGGAGATCAGCCCCAGCATTTT
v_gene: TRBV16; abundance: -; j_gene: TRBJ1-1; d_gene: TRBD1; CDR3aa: CASSSGGRPPAFF; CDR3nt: TGTGCCAGCAGCTCAGGGGGACGCCCGCCTGCTTTCTTT
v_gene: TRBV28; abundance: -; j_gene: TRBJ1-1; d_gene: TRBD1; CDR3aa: CASRVTGRVGAFF; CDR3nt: TGTGCCAGCAGGGTGACAGGGCGAGTAGGAGCTTTCTTT
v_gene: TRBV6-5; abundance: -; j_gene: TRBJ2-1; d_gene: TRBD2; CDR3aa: CASSSTSGRAGEQFF; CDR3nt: TGTGCCAGCAGTTCGACTAGCGGGAGGGCCGGTGAGCAGTTCTTC
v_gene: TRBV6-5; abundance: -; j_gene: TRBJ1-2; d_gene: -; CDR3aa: CASSYGTNYGYTF; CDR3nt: TGTGCCAGCAGTTACGGGACAAACTATGGCTACACCTTC
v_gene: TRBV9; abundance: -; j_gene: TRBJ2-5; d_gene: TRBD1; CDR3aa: CASNRGQGNQETQYF; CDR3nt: TGTGCCAGCAACAGGGGACAGGGGAATCAAGAGACCCAGTACTTC
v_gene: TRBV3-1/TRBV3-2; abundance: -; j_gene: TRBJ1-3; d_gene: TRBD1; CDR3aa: CASSRRTGGSGNTIYF; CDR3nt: TGTGCCAGCAGCCGGAGGACAGGGGGTTCTGGAAACACCATATATTTT
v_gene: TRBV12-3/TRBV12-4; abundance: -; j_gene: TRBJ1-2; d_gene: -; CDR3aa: CASSLADIYGYTF; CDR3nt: TGTGCCAGCAGTCTGGCGGACATCTATGGCTACACCTTC